The entry below gives a single TCR beta chain sequence along with its context. These data belong to a study of CD8 T cells in Susac syndrome. Reverse transcription of about 0.45 to 1 ug RNA was performed with random hexamers. TCRdb reprocessed the immunoSEQ multiplex PCR reads with MiXCR, giving one entry per CDR3 protein. This sample carries under 550,000 distinct CDR3 sequences, 85% of them seen once, and the ten largest clones take about 0.12%. Trimming cost V 6 bases and J 4 bases, with 18 bases left between them. There are 14 residues in the CDR3. Germline V lookup: CDR1 DFQATT, CDR2 SNEGSKA (reference sequence).

Sequencing was performed on CD8+ T cells from PBMCs. This sequence originates from a human donor with multiple sclerosis. The rearrangement joins TRBV20-1 to TRBJ1-2, with D possibly TRBD1 on 5 matching bases. DNA for the CDR3: TGCAGTGCAATAGGGGACGAAGGGGCCTATGGCTACACCTTC. Amino acids: CSAIGDEGAYGYTF.